This TCR beta chain was documented in a study of identical twins. CDR3 length: 15 amino acids. J was trimmed by 6 bases and V by 5 bases; bases with no gene match: 9. Germline assignment: CDR1 SEHNR and CDR2 FQNEAQ (reference sequence). TCRdb processed the 5' RACE reads anew with MiXCR; each CDR3 protein has one entry. Among 700,000 or so distinct CDR3 sequences, 8.6% were seen once, and the ten largest hold roughly 0.9%. This clonotype was picked up a small number of times. Its antigen is not known. Points from the study as a whole: A lower insertion count was a feature of abundant cord blood beta clonotypes, with no such feature in memory repertoires. Conclusions leaned on cross-sectional statistical analysis and did not track the same donors over time. The models systematically underestimated how much out-of-frame TCR alpha was shared in monozygotic twins.

The same sample was also studied in work on yellow fever vaccine responses in identical twins.

This sequence joins TRBV7-9 and TRBJ2-1; 8 positions match TRBD1. The origin of this receptor is a woman aged 18-35 years in good health. Input material: PBMCs. The CDR3 DNA follows: TGTGCCAGCAGCCCTCGGGACAGGTCTGGCAATGAGCAGTTCTTC. Protein: CASSPRDRSGNEQFF.